One sample yielded the 21 T cell receptor beta chains listed below, sequenced in a study of Graves' ophthalmopathy and Graves' hyperthyroidism. TCR beta CDR3 amplification used RNA transcripts. The first-round RT-PCR employed HTBI primers together with the Qiagen OneStep RT-PCR kit. A multiplex PCR was then performed as the second round. MiXCR, applied by TCRdb to the multiplex PCR reads, yields one record per CDR3 protein. Counted here are around 590,000 distinct CDR3 sequences, 39% occurring once; the ten biggest clones make up over 3.5%. Material for sequencing was peripheral blood or thyroid tissue (not recorded which). These receptors all come from an adult man with Graves' hyperthyroidism.

With respect to this clonotype: Without the conserved terminal phenylalanine or tryptophan, this CDR3 likely stems from a read error. It is unclear where the CDR3 begins or ends on the DNA, so no DNA is shown, and the CDR3 is as TCRdb lists it. The CDR3 reads CSARDLQTS. The rearrangement links TRBV20-1 to TRBJ2-5. The CDR3 length is 9 residues, termini included. Germline-derived CDR1 and CDR2 are DFQATT and SNEGSKA (reference sequence).

This clonotype was counted at least ten times. This sequence joins TRBV2 and TRBJ2-5; 10 bases align to TRBD2. V dropped 5 bases and J dropped 3; count of bases not matched to a gene: 12. This CDR3 spans 17 amino acids. Looked up from germline, CDR1 is SNHLY and CDR2 is FYNNEI. CDR3 in amino acids: CASSLAGDHPDEETQYF. The DNA of the CDR3 is TGTGCCAGCAGTCTAGCGGGGGACCACCCAGATGAAGAGACCCAGTACTTC.

This chain joins TRBV4-1 and TRBJ2-7; D unclear. Trimming removed 3 bases from V and 2 bases from J, with 14 bases in between. Germline V CDR1 and CDR2: MGHRA, YSYEKL. The length of the CDR3 is 15 residues. CDR3 in amino acids: CASSHSRQATYEQYF. The CDR3, as DNA: TGCGCCAGCAGCCATTCGCGACAAGCTACCTACGAGCAGTACTTC.

This clonotype was detected many times. CDR3 loop: CASSLDGFGANVLTF. CDR3 in DNA: TGCGCCAGCAGCTTGGACGGGTTTGGGGCCAACGTCCTGACTTTC. The chain joins TRBV5-1 to TRBJ2-6; D is undetermined. V lost 0 bases and J 3 bases, leaving 7 bases between the germline ends. The CDR3 sequence is 15 residues long. In germline, CDR1 is SGHRS, CDR2 YFSETQ.

The chain links TRBV2 to TRBJ2-7; TRBD2 matches 12 bases. The CDR3 consists of 14 residues. The V gene's germline CDR1 is SNHLY and CDR2 FYNNEI. After removal of 8 bases from V and 6 bases from J, the junction contained 8 bases not matched to a gene. CDR3 amino acids: CASVGTSGPGEQYF. The CDR3 DNA is TGTGCCAGCGTTGGGACTAGCGGGCCTGGCGAGCAGTACTTC.

This clonotype was counted ten times or more. The chain links TRBV2 to TRBJ1-2; a weak D match, TRBD1 (6 bases). The V and J ends lost 8 bases and 4 bases respectively, with 23 bases between them. Germline lookup yields CDR1 SNHLY and CDR2 FYNNEI. The CDR3 contains 16 residues. The CDR3 loop reads CASSRTARTAGYGYTF. CDR3 bases: TGTGCCAGCTCTCGGACGGCAAGGACAGCTGGCTATGGCTACACCTTC. The complete variable domain, with remaining parts taken from reference TRBV2 and TRBJ1-2, reads EPEVTQTPSHQVTQMGQEVILRCVPISNHLYFYWYRQILGQKVEFLVSFYNNEISEKSEIFDDQFSVERPDGSNFTLKIRSTKLEDSAMYFCASSRTARTAGYGYTFGSGTRLTVV.

In its sample, this clonotype was seen many times. The rearrangement uses TRBV7-8 and TRBJ2-6; either TRBD1 or TRBD2 may supply D (5 bases each). Germline V lookup: CDR1 SGHVS, CDR2 FQNEAQ. CDR3 length: 15 amino acids. Trimming shortened V by 5 bases and J by 13 bases, and 21 bases separated the two germline ends. The CDR3 is CASSPAGTTLDVLTF. The CDR3 DNA follows: TGTGCCAGCAGCCCCGCCGGGACCACGCTAGATGTCCTGACTTTC.

The chain employs TRBV15 and TRBJ2-7; TRBD1 matches at 11 bases. The CDR3 has 16 amino acids. The V segment lost 1 base and the J segment 3 bases; nucleotides outside the gene matches: 5. Germline values: CDR1 LNHNV, CDR2 YYDKDF (reference sequence). The CDR3 coding sequence is TGTGCCACCAGCAGAGGCCGGGACAGGGGGGACTACGAGCAGTACTTC. Its translation: CATSRGRDRGDYEQYF.

To note about this clonotype: Given a much more abundant clone one base away, this may be a read error. The V call is TRBV12-3 or TRBV12-4, the J call TRBJ1-2; 10 bases fit TRBD1. This CDR3 contains 13 residues. The CDR3, as DNA: TGTGCCAGCAAAGGGACAGGGGTAGGTGGCTACGCCTTC. Translation: CASKGTGVGGYAF.

In the case of this clonotype: Mismatch with germline at one junction end may stem from a read error. This chain joins TRBV20-1 and TRBJ2-7; tentatively, D is TRBD1 or TRBD2 (5 bases each). The CDR3 has 14 amino acids. Germline CDR1 DFQATT, CDR2 SNEGSKA (reference sequence). The CDR3 here is CSARGTGAIYEQYF. The CDR3 region has the DNA TGCAGTGCCAGAGGGACGGGCGCGATCTACGAGCAGTACTTC.

In this sample, this clonotype turned up many times. The rearrangement links TRBV2 to TRBJ2-7; 11 nucleotides align to TRBD1. V trimming: 7 bases; J trimming: 6 bases; junction bases outside the gene matches: 11. Germline loops: CDR1 SNHLY, CDR2 FYNNEI. The CDR3 has 15 residues. The CDR3 DNA sequence: TGTGCCAGCAATTTCCGGGACAGGGGGATCCTCGAGCAGTACTTC. Its protein product is CASNFRDRGILEQYF.

The chain links TRBV7-9 to TRBJ2-7; D may be TRBD1 (6 bases). Germline lookup yields CDR1 SEHNR and CDR2 FQNEAQ (reference sequence). The CDR3 is 13 residues long. V lost 8 bases, J lost 6 bases, and 17 bases lay in between. The CDR3 DNA sequence: TGTGCCAGCTCAACAGGGACCGCCGGCGAGCAGTACTTC. Translation gives CASSTGTAGEQYF.

The chain uses TRBV3-1 and TRBJ2-2; the match to TRBD1 covers 10 bases. Germline assignment: CDR1 LGHDT and CDR2 YNNKEL (reference sequence). V trimming: 3 bases; J trimming: 6 bases; junction bases outside the gene matches: 7. The CDR3 sequence is 16 residues long. CDR3 region: CASSQIRDRGSGELFF. The CDR3 DNA reads as TGTGCCAGCAGCCAGATTCGGGACAGGGGATCCGGGGAGCTGTTTTTT.

In this sample, this clonotype turned up many times. This rearrangement joins TRBV5-8 to TRBJ1-6; no definite D call. Germline V gives CDR1 SGHTS, CDR2 YDEGEE. The CDR3 covers 15 residues. Trimming pared 0 bases from V and 1 base from J, leaving 5 bases between. CDR3 in DNA: TGTGCCAGCAGCTTGGAGGCTTCCTATAATTCACCCCTCCACTTT. Its translation: CASSLEASYNSPLHF.

This clonotype was detected a few times. The CDR3 here is CASSTLPGHDNSPLHF. The CDR3 DNA reads as TGTGCCAGCAGTACCTTGCCGGGACACGATAATTCACCCCTCCACTTT. This sequence joins TRBV28 and TRBJ1-6; TRBD1 is a possible D gene (6 bases). The V end lost 5 bases, the J end lost 5 bases, and 16 bases lay between the germline ends. Germline-derived CDR1 and CDR2 are MDHEN and SYDVKM. The CDR3 is made up of 16 amino acids.

The gene calls are TRBV2 and TRBJ2-3; D is undetermined. The V end was cut by 4 bases, the J end by 0 bases, with 14 bases between. The CDR3 extends over 16 amino acids. Looked up from germline, CDR1 is SNHLY and CDR2 is FYNNEI. CDR3 region: CASSGPGRASTDTQYF. CDR3 DNA sequence: TGTGCCAGCAGTGGCCCAGGACGGGCTAGCACAGATACGCAGTATTTT.

The chain joins TRBV25-1 to TRBJ2-2; D tentatively fits TRBD1 or TRBD2 (6 bases each). The CDR3 spans 16 residues. V lost 6 bases, J lost 0 bases, and 14 bases lay in between. Germline V gene sequence: CDR1 MGHDK, CDR2 SYGVNS. CDR3 DNA sequence: TGTGCCAGCAGGCCATCGGGGGCTTCGAACACCGGGGAGCTGTTTTTT. This gives the protein CASRPSGASNTGELFF.

This clonotype occurred a few times. The chain is built from TRBV7-4 and TRBJ1-2, with D perhaps matching TRBD1 (5 bases). Trimming pared 3 bases from V and 3 bases from J, leaving 11 bases between. CDR1 and CDR2 from the germline V gene are SGHVT and SQSDAQ. This CDR3 contains 14 residues. CDR3 sequence: CASSFEGGDYGYTF. The CDR3, as DNA: TGTGCCAGCAGCTTTGAGGGAGGGGACTATGGCTACACCTTC.

The chain recombines TRBV6-5 with TRBJ1-3; D remains ambiguous. Germline V gene data show CDR1 as MNHEY and CDR2 as SVGAGI. V was trimmed by 5 bases and J by 4 bases, leaving 15 bases between them. The CDR3 consists of 15 residues. The CDR3, as DNA: TGTGCCAGCAGTATACCGGGAGGGAGCGGAAACACCATATATTTT. It is translated as CASSIPGGSGNTIYF.

The chain recombines TRBV19 with TRBJ2-5; no reliable D call. V lost 3 bases and J lost 9, with 20 bases in between. The CDR3 contains 15 residues. From germline, CDR1 is LNHDA and CDR2 SQIVND (reference sequence). The CDR3 nucleotides are TGTGCCAGTAGTATGGGGTGGGGTCCGGAGCAGCCCCAGTACTTC. Translated, it gives CASSMGWGPEQPQYF. Filled out from reference TRBV19 and TRBJ2-5, the complete variable domain reads DGGITQSPKYLFRKEGQNVTLSCEQNLNHDAMYWYRQDPGQGLRLIYYSQIVNDFQKGDIAEGYSVSREKKESFPLTVTSAQKNPTAFYLCASSMGWGPEQPQYFGPGTRLLVL.

Only one count was recorded for this clonotype. An end of the junction differs from the germline gene, which may be a read error. V gene TRBV2 combines with J gene TRBJ1-3; D gene uncertain. The CDR3 has 16 amino acids. The germline gives CDR1 SNHLY, CDR2 FYNNEI. As DNA, the CDR3 is TGTGCCAGCAGCTTAAAACGGGCAAACTCTGGAACCACCATATATTTT. Amino acid sequence: CASSLKRANSGTTIYF.